These 29 T cell receptor beta chains share one sample of origin, sequenced in a study of regulatory T cells in long-lasting Graves disease. Time point noted: newly diagnosed GD, antithyroid drugs for less than 3 months. PBMC-derived RNA was used for the TCR library. Arm-PCR of CDR3 regions and iRepertoire HTBI primers were used to build TCR beta libraries. Via MiXCR, TCRdb re-called the multiplex PCR reads, giving one row per CDR3 protein. The sample has about 460,000 distinct CDR3 sequences; 14% are singletons. These data were also filed under a second study, of T cells in Graves' hyperthyroidism and ophthalmopathy.

The sequencing here drew on peripheral blood mononuclear cells (PBMCs), taken at new diagnosis, from a patient treated with antithyroid drugs. The receptors here all came from a woman between 50 and 59 years old with Graves disease.

Many counts were recorded for this clonotype. The chain is built from TRBV5-1 and TRBJ2-7, with TRBD1 matching 8 bases. The CDR3 loop spans 14 amino acids. Germline assignment: CDR1 SGHRS and CDR2 YFSETQ. V lost 0 bases and J lost 5; bases outside the gene matches: 4. The CDR3 nucleotides read TGCGCCAGCAGCTTGGGGACAGGGCTAAACGAGCAGTACTTC. This translates into CASSLGTGLNEQYF.

There are many counts of this clonotype. V is TRBV28 and J is TRBJ2-1; D perhaps matches TRBD2 (7 bases). The CDR3 has 14 residues. Trimming stripped 10 bases from V and 2 bases from J, with 15 bases between. Germline CDR1 is MDHEN and CDR2 is SYDVKM. As DNA, the CDR3 is TGTGCCACCTTAGGGGGGGGAGCCTACAATGAGCAGTTCTTC. Amino acids: CATLGGGAYNEQFF.

This clonotype was detected ten times or more. The V gene is TRBV2, the J gene TRBJ1-4; 7 nucleotides align to TRBD1. This CDR3 is 14 amino acids long. Germline assignment: CDR1 SNHLY and CDR2 FYNNEI. The V and J ends lost 6 bases and 4 bases, in that order; junction bases with no gene match: 5. CDR3 loop: CASRATGNNEKLFF. As DNA, the CDR3 is TGTGCCAGCAGAGCGACAGGGAATAATGAAAAACTGTTTTTT.

The table lists this clonotype with many counts. This chain uses TRBV5-5 with TRBJ2-1; the match to TRBD1 covers 10 bases. CDR3 length equals 15 residues. Losses at the gene ends were 6 bases for V and 3 bases for J; bases not matched to a gene: 6. Germline CDR1 reads SGHKS; CDR2 reads YYEKEE (reference sequence). CDR3 protein: CASNAGTGVYNEQFF. The CDR3 DNA is TGTGCCAGCAACGCCGGGACAGGGGTCTACAATGAGCAGTTCTTC.

This clonotype came up a few times. The J gene is TRBJ2-1, the V gene TRBV20-1, with D hard to call. Per germline, CDR1 DFQATT and CDR2 SNEGSKA (reference sequence). V dropped 2 bases and J dropped 3 bases, with 14 bases sitting between them. This CDR3 contains 15 residues. The CDR3: CSARRGQSFYNEQFF. CDR3 bases: TGCAGTGCTAGACGAGGCCAGAGCTTCTACAATGAGCAGTTCTTC.

This clonotype has a count of ten or more. V is TRBV14 and J is TRBJ2-7; 9 bases align to TRBD2. V gave up 4 bases and J gave up 4 bases; unmatched junction bases: 5. This CDR3 is built from 14 residues. Germline CDR1 and CDR2: SGHDN and FVKESK. The DNA for the CDR3 is TGTGCCAGCAGCCCTTTAGCGGGAGTGTACGAGCAGTACTTC. Encoded protein: CASSPLAGVYEQYF.

CDR3 sequence reads: CASGVRQINRDTGELFF. CDR3 in DNA: TGCGCCAGCGGCGTTCGGCAGATTAATAGGGACACCGGGGAGCTGTTTTTT. The chain uses TRBV5-1 and TRBJ2-2; D uncertain. The CDR3 has 17 amino acids. Germline-derived CDR1 and CDR2 are SGHRS and YFSETQ. With 7 bases removed from V and 3 bases from J, the gap between germline ends came to 22 bases.

The chain uses TRBV10-3 and TRBJ2-7; 9 bases agree with TRBD1. Losses at the gene ends were 4 bases for V and 4 bases for J; bases not matched to a gene: 8. CDR1 and CDR2 (germline): ENHRY, SYGVKD. CDR3 size: 15 residues. This chain's CDR3 is CAISVTGTGSYEQYF. As DNA, the CDR3 is TGTGCCATCAGTGTGACCGGGACAGGGTCGTACGAGCAGTACTTC.

This clonotype has only a few counts. The chain carries TRBV19 and TRBJ2-2; TRBD1 matches 9 bases. The ends lost 5 bases at V and 9 bases at J; junction bases unmatched: 10. The V gene's germline CDR1 is LNHDA and CDR2 SQIVND (reference sequence). The CDR3 has 15 amino acids. CDR3 sequence reads: CASSQGQGRTRELFF. CDR3 DNA: TGTGCCAGTAGTCAAGGACAGGGGCGGACCAGGGAGCTGTTTTTT.

This clonotype was observed many times. This chain links TRBV6-1 with TRBJ2-1; possibly TRBD1 or TRBD2 for D (6 bases each). V was pared by 4 bases and J by 5 bases, with 12 bases between. The CDR3 runs to 14 residues. CDR1 is MNHNS and CDR2 is SASEGT in the germline V gene. Here the CDR3 DNA reads TGTGCCAGCAGTGCTAAAGGGGGGCACAATGAGCAGTTCTTC. The encoded protein is CASSAKGGHNEQFF.

There are many counts of this clonotype. The V and J genes are TRBV3-1 and TRBJ2-7, with D unclear. The CDR3 is 13 residues long. Trimming cost V 1 base and J 4 bases, with 8 bases left between them. CDR1 is LGHDT, CDR2 YNNKEL, per germline (reference sequence). CDR3 amino acids: CASSQAGVYEQYF. CDR3 bases: TGTGCCAGCAGCCAAGCTGGAGTTTACGAGCAGTACTTC.

This clonotype was detected ten times or more. A clone one base away is much larger, so this may be a read error. V and J are TRBV2 and TRBJ2-1, with 7 bases identical to TRBD1. This CDR3 has 15 residues. The germline V gene has CDR1 SNHLY and CDR2 FYNNEI. The CDR3 DNA reads as TGTGCCAACAGTGAAAGGGGGCTAGTGTACAATGAGCAGTTCTTC. It yields the protein CANSERGLVYNEQFF.

This clonotype was seen more than once but under ten times. J is TRBJ1-2 and V is TRBV29-1; D is uncertain. The CDR3 sequence is 14 residues long. Germline V gene sequence: CDR1 SQVTM, CDR2 ANQGSEA. Trimming left V 1 base short and J 0 bases short, with 9 bases between. In DNA form, the CDR3 reads TGCAGCGTTGAAGTTCAACAGACTAACTATGGCTACACCTTC. It is translated as CSVEVQQTNYGYTF.

The sample holds a few counts of this clonotype. The gene calls are TRBV2 and TRBJ2-1; 7 bases map to TRBD1. Germline assignment: CDR1 SNHLY and CDR2 FYNNEI. The CDR3 totals 14 residues. The ends lost 7 bases at V and 8 bases at J; junction bases unmatched: 11. CDR3 coding DNA: TGTGCCAGCAATGAGAGACAGGGCATCCATGAGCAGTTCTTC. Residues: CASNERQGIHEQFF.

Only a few counts were recorded for this clonotype. The V gene is TRBV19, the J gene TRBJ1-1; 9 bases line up with TRBD1. The V and J ends lost 3 bases and 1 base, in that order; junction bases with no gene match: 0. Germline CDR1 LNHDA, CDR2 SQIVND (reference sequence). This CDR3 has 14 amino acids. CDR3 sequence: CASSMGQGNTEAFF. The CDR3 DNA reads TGTGCCAGTAGTATGGGACAGGGGAACACTGAAGCTTTCTTT. The complete variable domain, with remaining parts taken from reference TRBV19 and TRBJ1-1, reads DGGITQSPKYLFRKEGQNVTLSCEQNLNHDAMYWYRQDPGQGLRLIYYSQIVNDFQKGDIAEGYSVSREKKESFPLTVTSAQKNPTAFYLCASSMGQGNTEAFFGQGTRLTVV.

With respect to this clonotype: A read error likely explains this, since a far larger clone differs by one base. The CDR3 end shows no conserved phenylalanine or tryptophan, and so a read error is likely. The genes are TRBV7-9 and TRBJ2-1; D is unresolved. Germline CDR1 and CDR2: SEHNR and FQNEAQ (reference sequence). CDR3 size: 15 residues. V lost 5 bases to trimming and J lost 8 bases, with 19 bases between them. CDR3 region: CASSLGSGGGDEQFL. The CDR3 DNA follows: TGTGCCAGCAGCCTAGGTTCGGGCGGCGGCGATGAGCAGTTCCTC.

In this sample, this clonotype turned up a few times. V usage is TRBV3-1 and J usage is TRBJ2-6; D is possibly TRBD2 (5 bases). Trimming took 1 base from V and 0 from J, leaving 13 bases between them. The CDR3 runs 18 residues. Germline loops: CDR1 LGHDT, CDR2 YNNKEL (reference sequence). The CDR3 loop is CASSQVASTSSGANVLTF. The CDR3 DNA follows: TGTGCCAGCAGCCAAGTGGCTAGCACAAGCTCTGGGGCCAACGTCCTGACTTTC.

In this sample, this clonotype turned up many times. The gene calls are TRBV18 and TRBJ1-1; D might be TRBD1 (5 bases). CDR1 and CDR2 (germline): KGHSH, LQKENI. The germline V and J ends were trimmed by 6 bases and 4 bases, with 12 bases remaining between them. The CDR3 is 13 residues long. The CDR3 protein is CASSLREGTEAFF. Here the CDR3 DNA reads TGTGCCAGCTCGCTCAGGGAGGGCACTGAAGCTTTCTTT.

This clonotype was counted ten times or more. The CDR3: CASSESDRRIPHEQFF. The CDR3 bases are TGCGCCAGCAGTGAGAGCGACAGGAGGATCCCCCATGAGCAGTTCTTC. V and J are TRBV10-1 and TRBJ2-1; tentative D call: TRBD1 (6 bases). Germline-derived CDR1 and CDR2 are WNHNN and SYGVQD (reference sequence). The V end was cut by 2 bases, the J end by 8 bases, with 19 bases between. This CDR3 comprises 16 residues.

This sequence joins TRBV4-1 and TRBJ2-1; 10 bases map to TRBD2. With V trimmed by 3 bases and J by 7 bases, 6 bases remained unmatched. The CDR3 loop spans 15 amino acids. Germline lookup yields CDR1 MGHRA and CDR2 YSYEKL. Here the CDR3 reads CASSQLGLAFNEQFF. For the CDR3, the DNA is TGCGCCAGCAGCCAGTTGGGACTAGCGTTTAATGAGCAGTTCTTC.

J is TRBJ2-1 and V is TRBV7-2, with 10 bases lining up with TRBD1. Germline trimming cut 5 bases from V and 4 bases from J; bases unmatched to any gene: 17. The CDR3 has 19 amino acids. CDR1 is SGHTA and CDR2 is FQGNSA in the germline V gene. CDR3 in DNA: TGTGCCAGCAGCAGCTTAATAATCAGGGACAGGGGACCTTACAATGAGCAGTTCTTC. The encoded protein is CASSSLIIRDRGPYNEQFF.

At least ten counts were recorded for this clonotype. This sequence joins TRBV5-1 and TRBJ2-3; no clear D gene. V lost 1 base and J 3 bases, leaving 12 bases between the germline ends. The CDR3 has 15 amino acids. Germline assignment: CDR1 SGHRS and CDR2 YFSETQ. CDR3 amino acids: CASSLPPDHTDTQYF. The CDR3 DNA sequence: TGCGCCAGCAGCTTGCCTCCCGACCATACAGATACGCAGTATTTT.

Points on this clonotype: A junction boundary mismatches the germline segment, possibly from a read error. The genes are TRBV24-1 and TRBJ1-1, with D uncertain. The CDR3 is made up of 13 amino acids. Germline CDR1 is KGHDR and CDR2 is SFDVKD. Here the CDR3 reads CVTSENSYTEAFF. The DNA of the CDR3 is TGTGTCACCAGTGAAAATTCCTACACTGAAGCTTTCTTT.

In this sample, this clonotype turned up a few times. The V call is TRBV6-1, the J call TRBJ1-2, with no clear D. V gave up 2 bases and J gave up 0 bases, with 13 bases separating them. This CDR3 has 16 amino acids. Germline CDR1 MNHNS, CDR2 SASEGT. In nucleotides, the CDR3 is TGTGCCAGCAGTGAACTGGCAGTCATATCTAACTATGGCTACACCTTC. As protein: CASSELAVISNYGYTF.

This clonotype was detected ten times or more. The rearrangement uses TRBV27 and TRBJ2-1; 8 bases fit TRBD1. The CDR3 is 17 amino acids. Looked up from germline, CDR1 is MNHEY and CDR2 is SMNVEV (reference sequence). J lost 1 base, V lost 4 bases, and 9 bases had no gene match. The CDR3 is CASSSFLQGDSYNEQFF. In DNA, the CDR3 is TGTGCCAGCAGTTCTTTTTTACAGGGGGATTCCTACAATGAGCAGTTCTTC.

Many counts were recorded for this clonotype. The J gene is TRBJ2-3, the V gene TRBV28, with D possibly TRBD1 on 5 matching bases. This CDR3 spans 15 amino acids. Trimming cost V 6 bases and J 3 bases, with 16 bases left between them. The V gene's germline CDR1 is MDHEN and CDR2 SYDVKM. This CDR3 is CASSIPQGTTDTQYF. DNA for the CDR3: TGTGCCAGCAGCATTCCCCAGGGAACAACAGATACGCAGTATTTT. Full variable domain (rest looked up from reference TRBV28 and TRBJ2-3): DVKVTQSSRYLVKRTGEKVFLECVQDMDHENMFWYRQDPGLGLRLIYFSYDVKMKEKGDIPEGYSVSREKKERFSLILESASTNQTSMYLCASSIPQGTTDTQYFGPGTRLTVL.

This chain uses TRBV19 with TRBJ2-2; TRBD1 matches at 8 bases. The CDR3 consists of 16 residues. In germline, CDR1 is LNHDA, CDR2 SQIVND (reference sequence). V was clipped by 7 bases and J by 3 bases; unmatched bases: 10. The CDR3 spells CASNPENRGDTGELFF. The CDR3 DNA follows: TGTGCCAGTAACCCAGAGAACAGGGGGGACACCGGGGAGCTGTTTTTT.

The CDR3 nucleotides read TGCAGTGCTAGAGATCCCAGAACAGGGGGCCTGCAGGGTCAGCCCCAGCATTTT. This encodes CSARDPRTGGLQGQPQHF. The genes are TRBV20-1 and TRBJ1-5, with 9 bases identical to TRBD1. With V trimmed by 0 bases and J by 6 bases, 15 bases remained unmatched. This CDR3 has 18 amino acids. CDR1 is DFQATT, CDR2 SNEGSKA, per germline (reference sequence).

The rearrangement links TRBV7-3 to TRBJ2-2; 10 bases fit TRBD2. CDR3 size: 18 residues. The junction had 16 bases not matched to a gene; V was cut back by 4 bases and J by 8 bases. CDR1 and CDR2 (germline): SGHTA, FQGTGA. Here the CDR3 reads CASSYSGTSASGAGELFF. The CDR3 bases are TGTGCCAGCAGCTACTCCGGGACTAGCGCGTCGGGGGCGGGGGAGCTGTTTTTT.